These T cell receptor beta chains were read from a single sample in a study of cytomegalovirus exposure and HLA in healthy donors. The protocol was immunoSEQ multiplex PCR, while the TCRdb copy is restricted to in-frame clones and leaves out a portion. The table records approximately 190,000 clones, 82% of them present only once. The sequenced sample was PBMCs. These receptor sequences come from a boy aged 2 to 10 in good health and CMV-seronegative. Both conserved end residues are part of each CDR3. A D gene is named only where the DNA matches it firmly. The size field is filled for only some rows; it gives once, few, many or a size class.

>.|TRBJ2-5|.|TRBV7-2
CASSFRGRAETQYF
TGTGCCAGCAGCTTCCGCGGGCGGGCGGAGACCCAGTACTTC
>.|TRBJ2-3|TRBD2|TRBV29-1
CSSWGSGGAETQYF
TGCAGCTCCTGGGGTAGCGGGGGGGCGGAAACGCAGTATTTT
>few|TRBJ2-3|TRBD2|TRBV6-4
CADHNPSGSTDTQYF
TGTGCCGACCACAATCCTAGCGGTAGCACAGATACGCAGTATTTT
>once|TRBJ2-7|TRBD2|TRBV29-1
CSVGGGSYEQYF
TGCAGTGTGGGGGGGGGAAGCTACGAGCAGTACTTC
>.|TRBJ2-7|TRBD1|TRBV10-3
CAIGQGPNYEQYF
TGTGCCATTGGACAGGGGCCAAACTACGAGCAGTACTTC
>.|TRBJ2-2|TRBD2|TRBV5-1
CASVAGQNTGELFF
TGCGCCAGCGTAGCGGGGCAGAACACCGGGGAGCTGTTTTTT
>.|TRBJ1-1|.|TRBV6-5
CASSYVAGFAEAFF
TGTGCCAGCAGTTACGTTGCAGGGTTCGCTGAAGCTTTCTTT
>.|TRBJ1-2|.|TRBV6-1
CASTTGLFYGYTF
TGTGCCAGCACCACGGGACTTTTCTATGGCTACACCTTC
>.|TRBJ2-5|TRBD2|TRBV11-2
CASSLGASGGMETQYF
TGTGCCAGCAGCTTAGGGGCGAGCGGGGGGATGGAGACCCAGTACTTC
>once|TRBJ2-5|TRBD2|TRBV10-3
CAISGLAGLETQYF
TGTGCCATCAGTGGACTAGCGGGGCTAGAGACCCAGTACTTC
>.|TRBJ2-7|.|TRBV15
CATSRDLSYEQYF
TGTGCCACCAGCAGAGATCTGTCCTACGAACAGTACTTC
>once|TRBJ1-5|TRBD1|TRBV7-2
CASSENTGVSNQPQHF
TGTGCCAGCAGCGAGAATACAGGGGTTTCCAATCAGCCCCAGCATTTT
>once|TRBJ1-1|TRBD1|TRBV27
CASSLGTGVGGTEAFF
TGTGCCAGCAGTCTCGGGACAGGGGTTGGGGGCACTGAAGCTTTCTTT
>.|TRBJ1-1|.|TRBV25-1
CASSLSGTEAFF
TGTGCCAGCAGTCTATCGGGGACTGAAGCTTTCTTT
>.|TRBJ2-1|.|TRBV7-2
CASSLKAGSSYNEQFF
TGTGCCAGCAGCTTAAAAGCGGGTAGCTCCTACAATGAGCAGTTCTTC
>.|TRBJ1-2|.|TRBV6-1
CASQVLGGGYTF
TGTGCCAGCCAGGTATTAGGGGGAGGCTACACCTTC
>.|TRBJ2-5|.|TRBV7-2
CASRQTGFQETQYF
TGTGCCAGCAGGCAAACAGGGTTCCAAGAGACCCAGTACTTC
>.|TRBJ2-5|.|TRBV21-1
CASSKLGPISFPSGGAVRETQYF
TGTGCCAGCAGCAAACTAGGACCGATCAGCTTCCCTAGCGGGGGGGCGGTACGAGAGACCCAGTACTTC
>.|TRBJ1-1|TRBD1|TRBV15
CATSREGTGGGKGTEAFF
TGTGCCACCAGCAGAGAAGGGACAGGGGGCGGGAAAGGCACTGAAGCTTTCTTT
>.|TRBJ2-4|TRBD2|TRBV4-1
CASSQGVAGGFAKNIQYF
TGCGCCAGCAGCCAAGGGGTTGCGGGGGGCTTCGCCAAAAACATTCAGTACTTC
>.|TRBJ2-3|.|TRBV13
CASSFPSQRDTQYF
TGTGCCAGCAGCTTTCCTAGCCAAAGGGATACGCAGTATTTT
>once|TRBJ2-7|.|TRBV4-1
CASSQGDWPYEQYF
TGCGCCAGCAGCCAAGGGGACTGGCCCTACGAGCAGTACTTC
>.|TRBJ2-5|TRBD2|TRBV6-6
CASSYSPGGGAETQYF
TGTGCCAGCAGTTACTCCCCGGGGGGAGGCGCAGAGACCCAGTACTTC
>.|TRBJ1-1|.|TRBV19
CASSIAVGGSMNTEAFF
TGTGCCAGTAGTATCGCCGTGGGAGGGTCCATGAACACTGAAGCTTTCTTT
>.|TRBJ2-5|.|TRBV19
CASTTWGDRGQETQYF
TGTGCCAGTACCACCTGGGGGGACAGAGGCCAAGAGACCCAGTACTTC
>.|TRBJ1-6|.|TRBV5-1
CASSAGTRDSPLHF
TGCGCCAGCAGCGCCGGGACACGGGATTCACCCCTCCACTTT
>.|TRBJ1-3|.|TRBV27
CASSLPKGPPSGNTIYF
TGTGCCAGCAGTTTGCCCAAGGGGCCTCCCTCTGGAAACACCATATATTTT
>.|TRBJ1-3|.|TRBV9
CASSTHLKGPGNTIYF
TGTGCCAGCAGCACGCACCTGAAGGGGCCAGGAAACACCATATATTTT
>once|TRBJ1-3|TRBD1|TRBV2
CASRAGGAGNTIYF
TGTGCCAGCAGAGCAGGGGGCGCCGGAAACACCATATATTTT
>.|TRBJ2-1|.|TRBV7-2
CASSFAPSSSYNEQFF
TGTGCCAGCAGCTTCGCCCCGTCGAGCTCCTACAATGAGCAGTTCTTC
>.|TRBJ1-4|.|TRBV29-1
CSVARQDDNEKLFF
TGCAGCGTGGCCCGACAGGACGATAATGAAAAACTGTTTTTT
>.|TRBJ2-1|TRBD1|TRBV27
CASSLGMGTGGSYNEQFF
TGTGCCAGCAGTCTGGGGATGGGAACAGGGGGCTCCTACAATGAGCAGTTCTTC
>.|TRBJ2-3|.|TRBV18
CASSPGGTDTQYF
TGTGCCAGCTCACCAGGAGGCACAGATACGCAGTATTTT